Listed below are T cell receptor beta chains from one sample, sequenced in a study of memory CD4+ T cells and cytomegalovirus serostatus. Some clones are missing from TCRdb's copy, which holds only in-frame ones; the method was immunoSEQ multiplex PCR. The sample includes around 53,000 clones, 70% to 85% seen only once; the top ten take 0.82%. The sample comprised memory CD4+ T cells from blood. The receptors derive from an adult in good health and CMV-seronegative. Each CDR3 is given with its conserved first and last residue. Each record gives: CDR3 DNA, CDR3 protein, V gene, clone size, J gene, D gene. A D gene is named only where the DNA matches it firmly. Size is stated for part of the rows, as once, few or many counts, or as a class when the clone is expanded.

CDR3 DNA: TGTGCCATCGGGACAGGGGAGTACGAAGCTTTCTTT; CDR3 protein: CAIGTGEYEAFF; V gene: TRBV10-3; clone size: -; J gene: TRBJ1-1; D gene: TRBD1
CDR3 DNA: TGTGCCAGCAAATACAGTCAAAGCAATGAGCAGTTCTTC; CDR3 protein: CASKYSQSNEQFF; V gene: TRBV2; clone size: -; J gene: TRBJ2-1; D gene: -
CDR3 DNA: TGTGCCAGCAGCTCCGGACAGGGAGGTAATTCACCCCTTCACTTT; CDR3 protein: CASSSGQGGNSPLHF; V gene: TRBV5-4; clone size: -; J gene: TRBJ1-6; D gene: TRBD1
CDR3 DNA: TGCGCCAGCAGCTTGGCAGCGGGGGGGCCCCGTGAGCAGTTCTTC; CDR3 protein: CASSLAAGGPREQFF; V gene: TRBV5-1; clone size: -; J gene: TRBJ2-1; D gene: TRBD2
CDR3 DNA: TGTGCCAGCAGAGGGGGCGGGACAGGGTCCTACGAGCAGTACTTC; CDR3 protein: CASRGGGTGSYEQYF; V gene: TRBV6-1; clone size: -; J gene: TRBJ2-7; D gene: TRBD1
CDR3 DNA: TGTGCCAGCAGCTTGAGGGGAGGAAGCTACGAGCAGTACTTC; CDR3 protein: CASSLRGGSYEQYF; V gene: TRBV5-4; clone size: -; J gene: TRBJ2-7; D gene: -
CDR3 DNA: TGCGCCAGCAGCACGAGTATGAACACTGAAGCTTTCTTT; CDR3 protein: CASSTSMNTEAFF; V gene: TRBV5-1; clone size: -; J gene: TRBJ1-1; D gene: -
CDR3 DNA: TGTGCCAGCAGTTCAAGCGGGACCCCAGATACGCAGTATTTT; CDR3 protein: CASSSSGTPDTQYF; V gene: TRBV28; clone size: -; J gene: TRBJ2-3; D gene: TRBD2
CDR3 DNA: TGTGCCAGCAGCCAACGTGAAATGACAGGGGGCGCTAACTATGGCTACACCTTC; CDR3 protein: CASSQREMTGGANYGYTF; V gene: TRBV4-2; clone size: -; J gene: TRBJ1-2; D gene: TRBD1
CDR3 DNA: TGTGCTAGCCGTGGGACGGAGTTGTGGGAAGCTTTCTTT; CDR3 protein: CASRGTELWEAFF; V gene: TRBV12-5; clone size: -; J gene: TRBJ1-1; D gene: -
CDR3 DNA: TGTGCCTGGAGTCCGGCCTGGCAGGGTGGCTACACCTTC; CDR3 protein: CAWSPAWQGGYTF; V gene: TRBV30; clone size: -; J gene: TRBJ1-2; D gene: -
CDR3 DNA: TGTGCCAGCAGTTTCCTCCCCAGGGAGGCTTTCTTT; CDR3 protein: CASSFLPREAFF; V gene: TRBV28; clone size: -; J gene: TRBJ1-1; D gene: -
CDR3 DNA: TGTGCCAGCTCACCATCGGCAGACTCTAACTATGGCTACACCTTC; CDR3 protein: CASSPSADSNYGYTF; V gene: TRBV18; clone size: few; J gene: TRBJ1-2; D gene: -
CDR3 DNA: TGTGCCAGCATCCCCGCAGGGGTAGGAAACACTGAAGCTTTCTTT; CDR3 protein: CASIPAGVGNTEAFF; V gene: TRBV7-2; clone size: -; J gene: TRBJ1-1; D gene: -
CDR3 DNA: TGTGCCAGCACGGGAGGGAGCTCCTACAATGAGCAGTTCTTC; CDR3 protein: CASTGGSSYNEQFF; V gene: TRBV28; clone size: -; J gene: TRBJ2-1; D gene: TRBD2
CDR3 DNA: TGTGCCAGCAGCCGCCGATCGGGTGAGCAGTACTTC; CDR3 protein: CASSRRSGEQYF; V gene: TRBV5-6; clone size: once; J gene: TRBJ2-7; D gene: -
CDR3 DNA: TGTGCCTGGAGTGTATGGGGGGTTTATCAGCCCCAGCATTTT; CDR3 protein: CAWSVWGVYQPQHF; V gene: TRBV30; clone size: -; J gene: TRBJ1-5; D gene: -
CDR3 DNA: TGTGCCAGCAGCGTAGCTAGCGGGGGTAGCGAGCAGTACTTC; CDR3 protein: CASSVASGGSEQYF; V gene: TRBV9; clone size: -; J gene: TRBJ2-7; D gene: TRBD2
CDR3 DNA: TGTGCCAGCAGCCCGGAGGGAACGCGCTACCGCACAGATACGCAGTATTTT; CDR3 protein: CASSPEGTRYRTDTQYF; V gene: TRBV5-8; clone size: -; J gene: TRBJ2-3; D gene: -
CDR3 DNA: TGTGCCAGCAGCTCCGGACAGGCCATGTCGAACACCGGGGAGCTGTTTTTT; CDR3 protein: CASSSGQAMSNTGELFF; V gene: TRBV7-8; clone size: -; J gene: TRBJ2-2; D gene: TRBD1
CDR3 DNA: TGCGCCAGCAGCTTGCAGGGGTATGGCTACACCTTC; CDR3 protein: CASSLQGYGYTF; V gene: TRBV5-1; clone size: -; J gene: TRBJ1-2; D gene: -
CDR3 DNA: TGCAGTGCGTATACAGGGAATGAGCAGTTCTTC; CDR3 protein: CSAYTGNEQFF; V gene: TRBV20-1; clone size: -; J gene: TRBJ2-1; D gene: -
CDR3 DNA: TGCGCCAGCAGCGCAGGGCCAGCGGAGATCACAGATACGCAGTATTTT; CDR3 protein: CASSAGPAEITDTQYF; V gene: TRBV5-1; clone size: -; J gene: TRBJ2-3; D gene: -
CDR3 DNA: TGTGCCAGTATTCAGGGGGTAGGTACGGGGCAGCCCCAGCATTTT; CDR3 protein: CASIQGVGTGQPQHF; V gene: TRBV19; clone size: -; J gene: TRBJ1-5; D gene: TRBD1
CDR3 DNA: TGTGCCAGCACCAGAGAGGACAGGTCCAATTCACCCCTCCACTTT; CDR3 protein: CASTREDRSNSPLHF; V gene: TRBV2; clone size: -; J gene: TRBJ1-6; D gene: TRBD1
CDR3 DNA: TGCGCCAGCAGCTTCTTGGACAATGAGCAGTTCTTC; CDR3 protein: CASSFLDNEQFF; V gene: TRBV5-1; clone size: -; J gene: TRBJ2-1; D gene: -
CDR3 DNA: TGTGCCAGCAGCCAAGGTTATAGCCGCGGGGAGCTGTTTTTT; CDR3 protein: CASSQGYSRGELFF; V gene: TRBV14; clone size: -; J gene: TRBJ2-2; D gene: -
CDR3 DNA: TGTGCCAGCAGCGCCGGCGGCTCGGCTACCTACGAGCAGTACTTC; CDR3 protein: CASSAGGSATYEQYF; V gene: TRBV7-2; clone size: -; J gene: TRBJ2-7; D gene: -
CDR3 DNA: TGTGCCAGCAGCTCCACCGGGGTCTCCTACAATGAGCAGTTCTTC; CDR3 protein: CASSSTGVSYNEQFF; V gene: TRBV9; clone size: few; J gene: TRBJ2-1; D gene: -
CDR3 DNA: TGTGCCAGCAGCGTAGCGGGAGTGGCGGATACGCAGTATTTT; CDR3 protein: CASSVAGVADTQYF; V gene: TRBV7-7; clone size: -; J gene: TRBJ2-3; D gene: TRBD2
CDR3 DNA: TGTGCTAGTGGACCCGACAGGGGGCTCGGCTACACCTTC; CDR3 protein: CASGPDRGLGYTF; V gene: TRBV12-5; clone size: few; J gene: TRBJ1-2; D gene: TRBD1
CDR3 DNA: TGCGCCAGCAGCGCTGATACAGGAATTGGGAACACTGAAGCTTTCTTT; CDR3 protein: CASSADTGIGNTEAFF; V gene: TRBV5-1; clone size: -; J gene: TRBJ1-1; D gene: -
CDR3 DNA: TGTGCCAGCAGCCACGACAGGGGGCATTACTACGAGCAGTACTTC; CDR3 protein: CASSHDRGHYYEQYF; V gene: TRBV6-5; clone size: -; J gene: TRBJ2-7; D gene: TRBD1
CDR3 DNA: TGCGCCAGCAGCTTGAAGTCAGGGCTAGAGACCCAGTACTTC; CDR3 protein: CASSLKSGLETQYF; V gene: TRBV5-1; clone size: -; J gene: TRBJ2-5; D gene: -
CDR3 DNA: TGTGCCAGCAGCTTAACTAGCGGGACCCAAAGGGAGCTGTTTTTT; CDR3 protein: CASSLTSGTQRELFF; V gene: TRBV7-2; clone size: -; J gene: TRBJ2-2; D gene: TRBD2
CDR3 DNA: TGTGCCAGCAGTCCCGGGACTGAACGTGAAAAACTGTTTTTT; CDR3 protein: CASSPGTEREKLFF; V gene: TRBV28; clone size: -; J gene: TRBJ1-4; D gene: -
CDR3 DNA: TGTGCCACCAGCAGAGCAATTGGACTAGCGGGAGTAGGAGAGCAGTACTTC; CDR3 protein: CATSRAIGLAGVGEQYF; V gene: TRBV15; clone size: -; J gene: TRBJ2-7; D gene: TRBD2
CDR3 DNA: TGTGCCAGCAGTAACCGGGACCTTAGCACAGATACGCAGTATTTT; CDR3 protein: CASSNRDLSTDTQYF; V gene: TRBV6-1; clone size: -; J gene: TRBJ2-3; D gene: -
CDR3 DNA: TGTGCCAGCAGTGAAGAGACCCAGTACTTC; CDR3 protein: CASSEETQYF; V gene: TRBV6-1; clone size: -; J gene: TRBJ2-5; D gene: -